Listed here are 25 T cell receptor beta chains from one sample, sequenced in a study of cytomegalovirus exposure and HLA in healthy donors. PCR involved 60 Vbeta and 13 Jbeta primers. Using immunoSEQ multiplex PCR, the repertoire was profiled, and TCRdb retains in-frame clones only, with some absent. The sample gives roughly 170,000 clones, 80% of which show up once; roughly 4.5% is in the top ten. Specimen: PBMCs. Receptors originate from a woman aged 45-65 years in good health and CMV-seropositive.

This clone appeared a few times. CDR3 sequence (DNA): TGCGCCAGCAGCTTGCGGGGGACAGCCAGCGAGCAGTACTTC. Protein: CASSLRGTASEQYF. This chain joins TRBV5-1 and TRBJ2-7; D is possibly TRBD1 (7 bases). Germline assignment: CDR1 SGHRS and CDR2 YFSETQ. This CDR3 comprises 14 residues. Trimming stripped 1 base from V and 6 bases from J, with 14 bases between.

V is TRBV7-2 and J is TRBJ2-1; TRBD2 matches 12 bases. After removal of 5 bases from V and 0 bases from J, the junction contained 8 bases not matched to a gene. The CDR3 is 18 residues long. Germline assignment: CDR1 SGHTA and CDR2 FQGNSA. CDR3 coding DNA: TGTGCCAGCAGCGCCGGACTAGCGGGGCCTAGCTCCTACAATGAGCAGTTCTTC. Translated, it gives CASSAGLAGPSSYNEQFF.

This chain uses TRBV7-9 with TRBJ2-7; 12 bases are shared with TRBD2. The CDR3 contains 16 residues. V was pared by 6 bases and J by 3 bases, with 9 bases of the junction left unmatched. The germline gives CDR1 SEHNR, CDR2 FQNEAQ (reference sequence). CDR3 region: CASSHTSGRTGYEQYF. The CDR3 coding sequence is TGTGCCAGCAGTCATACTAGCGGGAGGACCGGCTACGAGCAGTACTTC. The full variable domain, with the rest looked up from reference TRBV7-9 and TRBJ2-7, is DTGVSQNPRHKITKRGQNVTFRCDPISEHNRLYWYRQTLGQGPEFLTYFQNEAQLEKSRLLSDRFSAERPKGSFSTLEIQRTEQGDSAMYLCASSHTSGRTGYEQYFGPGTRLTVT.

The table lists this clone with a few counts. Here the CDR3 DNA reads TGCGCCAGCAGCTTGGGCGACAGGGAATTCTTT. It specifies CASSLGDREFF. This chain joins TRBV5-1 and TRBJ1-1; TRBD1 matches at 7 bases. This CDR3 contains 11 residues. The ends lost 0 bases at V and 14 bases at J; junction bases unmatched: 4. Germline V gene data show CDR1 as SGHRS and CDR2 as YFSETQ.

The J gene is TRBJ2-5, the V gene TRBV5-4, with a tentative D call TRBD1 (6 bases). This CDR3 region has 15 residues. CDR1 and CDR2 from the germline V gene are SGHNT and YYREEE (reference sequence). Between the trimmed V and J ends, which lost 3 bases and 4 bases, there was a span of 16 bases. The CDR3 loop is CASSSGARGRETQYF. The DNA for the CDR3 is TGTGCCAGCAGCTCCGGGGCCAGGGGAAGAGAGACCCAGTACTTC.

The chain employs TRBV5-4 and TRBJ2-1, with 9 bases that match TRBD2. The CDR3 sequence is 16 residues long. The V gene end was trimmed by 0 bases and the J gene end by 7 bases; junction bases not matched to a gene: 8. Germline CDR1 and CDR2: SGHNT and YYREEE (reference sequence). CDR3: CASSLAGGGALNEQFF. DNA for the CDR3: TGTGCCAGCAGCTTGGCAGGCGGGGGGGCCCTGAATGAGCAGTTCTTC.

The chain uses TRBV19 and TRBJ1-2; D call uncertain. CDR3 length: 14 residues. CDR1 is LNHDA, CDR2 SQIVND, per germline (reference sequence). Trimming left V 7 bases short and J 3 bases short, with 15 bases between. The CDR3 DNA follows: TGTGCCAGTACCAGGCCCCCGCCCCACTATGGCTACACCTTC. Its translation is CASTRPPPHYGYTF.

The rearrangement uses TRBV10-1 and TRBJ2-7; the D gene is possibly TRBD2 (5 bases). CDR1 WNHNN and CDR2 SYGVQD come from the germline V gene (reference sequence). The CDR3 contains 14 residues. Trimming took off 3 bases at V and 6 bases at J, with 15 bases between the two ends. CDR3 sequence (DNA): TGCGCCAGCAGTGAAGCGGACCCCTCGGGCGAGCAGTACTTC. It specifies CASSEADPSGEQYF.

CDR3 amino acids: CASSDFRRGQRLAGGCQETQYF. CDR3 DNA sequence: TGTGCCAGCAGTGACTTCCGCAGGGGGCAGAGGCTAGCGGGAGGCTGCCAAGAGACCCAGTACTTC. The V and J genes are TRBV6-4 and TRBJ2-5, with 11 nucleotides matching TRBD2. The CDR3 runs 22 residues. CDR1 and CDR2 (germline): MRHNA, SNTAGT. With 1 base clipped from V and 1 base from J, the junction kept 20 bases outside the gene matches.

A few counts support this clone. The rearrangement uses TRBV27 and TRBJ2-7; 11 nucleotides line up with TRBD2. V dropped 6 bases and J dropped 3; count of bases not matched to a gene: 7. CDR3 size: 15 residues. Germline lookup yields CDR1 MNHEY and CDR2 SMNVEV (reference sequence). In DNA, the CDR3 is TGTGCCAGCAGCTTCGGGACTAGCGGCAACTACGAGCAGTACTTC. Translated, it gives CASSFGTSGNYEQYF.

Only a few counts were recorded for this clone. The chain carries TRBV13 and TRBJ1-1; the D gene is possibly TRBD1 (5 bases). This CDR3 spans 14 amino acids. Germline V gene sequence: CDR1 PRHDT, CDR2 FYEKMQ (reference sequence). Trimming pared 0 bases from V and 7 bases from J, leaving 12 bases between. The CDR3 loop is CASSLGGGVVEAFF. CDR3 sequence (DNA): TGTGCCAGCAGCTTAGGCGGGGGGGTGGTTGAAGCTTTCTTT.

The chain carries TRBV7-9 and TRBJ1-1, with TRBD1 matching over 8 bases. Germline V gives CDR1 SEHNR, CDR2 FQNEAQ (reference sequence). Trimming at V came to 3 bases and at J to 1 base, leaving 7 bases not matched to a gene. The CDR3 loop spans 16 amino acids. CDR3 sequence reads: CASSFDRGPWNTEAFF. As DNA, the CDR3 is TGTGCCAGCAGCTTCGACAGGGGCCCTTGGAACACTGAAGCTTTCTTT. Complete variable domain (other parts from reference TRBV7-9 and TRBJ1-1): DTGVSQNPRHKITKRGQNVTFRCDPISEHNRLYWYRQTLGQGPEFLTYFQNEAQLEKSRLLSDRFSAERPKGSFSTLEIQRTEQGDSAMYLCASSFDRGPWNTEAFFGQGTRLTVV.

This chain links TRBV5-1 with TRBJ2-7, with 7 bases identical to TRBD1. Trimming cost V 2 bases and J 3 bases; bases outside gene matches: 2. CDR3 length equals 13 residues. Germline V lookup: CDR1 SGHRS, CDR2 YFSETQ. The CDR3 sequence: CASSFTGDYEQYF. The CDR3 DNA follows: TGCGCCAGCAGCTTTACAGGGGACTACGAGCAGTACTTC. Drawing the rest from reference TRBV5-1 and TRBJ2-7, the complete variable domain is KAGVTQTPRYLIKTRGQQVTLSCSPISGHRSVSWYQQTPGQGLQFLFEYFSETQRNKGNFPGRFSGRQFSNSRSEMNVSTLELGDSALYLCASSFTGDYEQYFGPGTRLTVT.

The rearrangement joins TRBV5-1 to TRBJ2-1; 10 bases are shared with TRBD2. Germline V gene data show CDR1 as SGHRS and CDR2 as YFSETQ. The CDR3 totals 14 residues. Trimming removed 4 bases from V and 6 bases from J; junction bases left unmatched: 4. CDR3 loop: CASSRRTSGNEQFF. The CDR3 DNA reads TGCGCCAGCAGCCGCAGGACTAGCGGCAATGAGCAGTTCTTC.

For this clone: Germline and junction disagree at one end, which may indicate a read error. The chain is built from TRBV7-9 and TRBJ1-2; a possible D gene is TRBD1 (6 bases). Germline V gene data show CDR1 as SEHNR and CDR2 as FQNEAQ (reference sequence). The CDR3 length is 17 residues. CDR3 coding DNA: TGTTCCAGCAGCTTAAGCAGGGGAGAACCTTCTAACTATGGCTACACCTTC. This sequence encodes CSSSLSRGEPSNYGYTF. The variable domain in full, completed from reference TRBV7-9 and TRBJ1-2, reads DTGVSQNPRHKITKRGQNVTFRCDPISEHNRLYWYRQTLGQGPEFLTYFQNEAQLEKSRLLSDRFSAERPKGSFSTLEIQRTEQGDSAMYLCSSSLSRGEPSNYGYTFGSGTRLTVV.

This rearrangement joins TRBV27 to TRBJ1-4, with 8 bases that match TRBD1. This CDR3 has 15 residues. Germline V gene lookup returns CDR1 MNHEY and CDR2 SMNVEV (reference sequence). V was clipped by 5 bases and J by 8 bases; unmatched bases: 10. CDR3 in amino acids: CASSPWTGSKEKLFF. CDR3 in DNA: TGTGCCAGCAGTCCCTGGACAGGGTCAAAGGAAAAACTGTTTTTT.

The chain uses TRBV27 and TRBJ1-1; D is unresolved. The ends were cut back, 2 bases at V and 0 bases at J, with 7 bases in the middle. The germline V gene has CDR1 MNHEY and CDR2 SMNVEV (reference sequence). This CDR3 contains 14 residues. CDR3 in amino acids: CASSLGQMNTEAFF. CDR3 DNA: TGTGCCAGCAGTTTAGGGCAGATGAACACTGAAGCTTTCTTT.

The rearrangement links TRBV7-9 to TRBJ2-6; no reliable D call. With 1 base removed from V and 3 bases from J, the gap between germline ends came to 19 bases. The CDR3 consists of 19 residues. The V gene's germline CDR1 is SEHNR and CDR2 FQNEAQ (reference sequence). CDR3 region: CASSLVRQGSSFGANVLTF. CDR3 coding DNA: TGTGCCAGCAGCTTAGTCAGGCAAGGCAGTTCGTTTGGGGCCAACGTCCTGACTTTC. The full variable domain, its missing parts supplied by reference TRBV7-9 and TRBJ2-6, is DTGVSQNPRHKITKRGQNVTFRCDPISEHNRLYWYRQTLGQGPEFLTYFQNEAQLEKSRLLSDRFSAERPKGSFSTLEIQRTEQGDSAMYLCASSLVRQGSSFGANVLTFGAGSRLTVL.

The chain has TRBV6-1 and TRBJ1-5, with D possibly TRBD1 on 6 matching bases. This CDR3 has 13 residues. The V and J ends lost 4 bases and 7 bases respectively, with 11 bases between them. CDR1 and CDR2 from the germline V gene are MNHNS and SASEGT. The CDR3 region is CASSAQGSQPQHF. The CDR3, as DNA: TGTGCCAGCAGTGCCCAGGGGTCACAGCCCCAGCATTTT.

The chain recombines TRBV6-6 with TRBJ1-2, with a possible D match to TRBD1 (5 bases). Trimming removed 0 bases at V and 4 bases at J, with 15 bases between. This CDR3 is built from 16 residues. Germline values: CDR1 MNHNY, CDR2 SVGAGI (reference sequence). As DNA, the CDR3 is TGTGCCAGCAGTTACTCGGCTCCAGGGAAGTCCTATGGCTACACCTTC. Translating it yields CASSYSAPGKSYGYTF.

V gene TRBV10-3 combines with J gene TRBJ2-2, with 8 bases fitting TRBD2. This CDR3 is 17 amino acids long. Per the germline V gene, CDR1 is ENHRY and CDR2 is SYGVKD. J lost 2 bases, V lost 4 bases, and 9 bases had no gene match. This chain's CDR3 is CAISALGAGVNTGELFF. The CDR3 DNA is TGTGCCATCAGTGCCCTCGGAGCGGGGGTTAACACCGGGGAGCTGTTTTTT.

V gene TRBV30 combines with J gene TRBJ1-3; perhaps TRBD1 as D (5 bases). Germline V gene lookup returns CDR1 GTSNPN and CDR2 SVGIG (reference sequence). The CDR3 has 17 amino acids. Between the trimmed V and J ends, which lost 3 bases and 2 bases, there was a span of 20 bases. DNA of the CDR3: TGTGCCTGGAGGGGGGGTTCGGCGGAGGCTACTGGAAACACCATATATTTT. Translated: CAWRGGSAEATGNTIYF.

Here the CDR3 DNA reads TGTGCCAGCAGCTTAGGACAGGGTGTCTACAATGAGCAGTTCTTC. This sequence encodes CASSLGQGVYNEQFF. The chain joins TRBV11-1 to TRBJ2-1; 7 bases match TRBD1. CDR1 is SGHAT, CDR2 FQDESV, per germline (reference sequence). The CDR3 length is 15 residues. V was pared by 1 base and J by 3 bases, with 3 bases of the junction left unmatched.

The chain joins TRBV2 to TRBJ2-2, with D hard to call. Per the germline V gene, CDR1 is SNHLY and CDR2 is FYNNEI. This CDR3 region has 18 residues. V was pared by 2 bases and J by 2 bases, with 18 bases between. The CDR3 sequence is CASSEPSLIDSNTGELFF. In DNA, the CDR3 is TGTGCCAGCAGTGAACCAAGTCTCATTGACTCAAACACCGGGGAGCTGTTTTTT.

This rearrangement joins TRBV18 to TRBJ2-5; weak D call: TRBD2 (5 bases). This CDR3 spans 14 amino acids. Germline V gives CDR1 KGHSH, CDR2 LQKENI. Trimming cost V 3 bases and J 2 bases, with 10 bases left between them. The CDR3 sequence is CASSPLGVQETQYF. CDR3 bases: TGTGCCAGCTCACCTCTCGGGGTTCAAGAGACCCAGTACTTC.